This TCR beta chain is from a study of T cell responses to AZD1222 COVID-19 vaccine. Study conclusions and caveats: Nearly half of spike-specific TCRs reportedly go after variant regions that carry no mutations.

A remark on this clone: The antigen remains unidentified.

Assay used: immunoSEQ multiplex PCR; TCRdb lists only in-frame clones, some missing. This table holds about 130,000 clones, more than 85% found once. The germline gives CDR1 LGHDT, CDR2 YNNKEL (reference sequence). Trimming at V came to 3 bases and at J to 5 bases, leaving 7 bases not matched to a gene. The CDR3 sequence is 17 residues long. The sequencing here drew on peripheral blood, taken on day 0 of AZD1222 vaccination. The J gene is TRBJ2-5, the V gene TRBV3-1 (or the pseudogene TRBV3-2); 15 bases line up with TRBD2. This sequence originates from an adult in good health. The CDR3 here is CASSQHGTSGGKETQYF. The CDR3 DNA follows: TGTGCCAGCAGCCAGCACGGGACTAGCGGGGGGAAGGAGACCCAGTACTTC.